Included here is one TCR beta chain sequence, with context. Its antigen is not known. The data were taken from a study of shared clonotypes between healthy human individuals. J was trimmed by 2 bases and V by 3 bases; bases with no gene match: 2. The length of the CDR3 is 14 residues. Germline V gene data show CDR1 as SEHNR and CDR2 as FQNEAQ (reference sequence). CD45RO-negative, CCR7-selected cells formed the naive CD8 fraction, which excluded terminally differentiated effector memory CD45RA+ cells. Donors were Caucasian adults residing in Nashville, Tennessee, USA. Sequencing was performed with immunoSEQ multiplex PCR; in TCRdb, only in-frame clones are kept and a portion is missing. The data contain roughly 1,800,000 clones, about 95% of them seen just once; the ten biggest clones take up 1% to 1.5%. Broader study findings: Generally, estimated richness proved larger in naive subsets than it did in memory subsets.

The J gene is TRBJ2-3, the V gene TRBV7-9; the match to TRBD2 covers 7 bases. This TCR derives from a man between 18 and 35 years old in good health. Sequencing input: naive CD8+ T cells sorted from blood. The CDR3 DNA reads TGTGCCAGCAGCTTTGCGGGAGTCACAGATACGCAGTATTTT. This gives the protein CASSFAGVTDTQYF.